This entry concerns a single T cell receptor beta chain. This receptor's antigen is unknown. The data derive from a study of cytomegalovirus exposure and HLA in healthy donors (dated by TCRdb to 2016 to 2017). With respect to the entire study: An earlier analysis of some 500 of the donors reported approximately 300 Gb of sequence data and about 100 million unique TCR beta sequences from around 200 million T cells. High-throughput TCR immunosequencing, statistical association of individual TCRs with disease status, and machine learning were combined to predict cytomegalovirus infection status. The number of typed donors differed by locus: roughly 620-630 for A, B, C, DRB1 and DQB1; 522 for DQA1; over 600 for DPA1; and around 470 for DPB1. Among the approximately 420 genotyped donors, about 85% belonged to the genetic ancestry cluster associated with self-reported Caucasian donors. In the later analysis, no new phenotypic data were used to find candidate immune exposures; instead, reliance was placed on TCR beta sequences and their occurrence across donors. Among over 350 genotyped donors of the cohort, an average of roughly 240,000 unique TCR beta nucleotide sequences were sequenced per donor, around a sixth of them non-productive. A separate validation cohort of over 95 different subjects was used in addition to the 666-subject first cohort. In a later genetic analysis, genome-wide SNP genotypes for about three fifths of the 666 donors were used, and that subset was treated as a discovery cohort. In an earlier analysis of several hundred of the donors, high-throughput TCR beta sequencing was used to judge whether each TCR beta V gene segment behaved as functional or pseudogenic. Every discovery cohort repertoire had been produced on one sequencing platform. HLA typing included class I and class II loci at four-digit resolution. Using immunosequencing, the study profiled T cell repertoires from 500 to 800 subjects and related those repertoires to cytomegalovirus serostatus. Alongside the repertoire data, information on donor age, sex, ethnicity and CMV serostatus was compiled. An early release that covered 640 HLA-typed donors contained approximately 320 gigabases of sequencing data and 80 million or so unique TCR sequences. Because of strong linkage in the cohort, 5 or 6 DR-DQ haplotypes were treated as single units for association and clustering. A later analysis re-analyzed previously published TCR beta repertoires from roughly 690 donors and added high-resolution HLA genotyping to study TCR occurrence patterns. The study was designed to test whether signatures of past pathogen exposure could be identified by cataloging public T cell receptors.

At the junction V is shortened by 8 bases and J by 5 bases; bases outside the gene matches: 12. From the cysteine through the phenylalanine, the CDR3 covers 15 amino acids. Solely the CDR3 DNA is kept, with 45 bases framed from the first base. Per the germline V gene (reference sequence), MNHEY is the CDR1 and SMNVEV is the CDR2. The cohort consisted of 650 to 850 healthy bone marrow donors. Cohort members were all nominally healthy when sampled, although unrecorded immune exposures were likely present. The donor tested CMV seronegative and was one of the 352 seronegative cohort members. A peripheral blood sample was collected from each donor, and TCR beta sequencing was performed on peripheral blood mononuclear cells. The Qiagen DNeasy Blood Extraction Kit was used to extract genomic DNA from the blood cell samples. Library method: the immunoSEQ multiplex PCR assay. A mixture of 60 forward primers for TCR Vbeta segments and 13 reverse primers for TCR Jbeta segments was used in the multiplex PCR. The CDR3 region of rearranged TCR beta genes was amplified from genomic DNA by a multiplex PCR assay. The Illumina HiSeq System was used to sequence the amplified TCR beta libraries as 87-base-pair reads. In the source study's methods: A later analysis tallied 80 million to 95 million unique TCR beta chains across the 600 to 700 repertoires, and approximately 9.9 million of those chains were shared by two or more donors. To remove PCR and sequencing errors, raw reads were error-corrected and collapsed into unique sequences using a nearest-neighbor algorithm that merged closely related sequences. V, D and J gene segments were assigned by aligning CDR3 sequences to IMGT reference sequences. Each retained sequence needed at least a six-nucleotide match to both a V gene segment and a J gene segment. Rearrangements were called productive when the CDR3 lacked stop codons and stayed in frame with V and J; all others were non-productive. Following IMGT convention, CDR3 was defined as the stretch from the second conserved V-encoded cysteine to the conserved J-encoded phenylalanine. The earlier analysis of around 640 of the donors excluded sequences that lacked an unambiguous match to a single V gene segment. In an earlier analysis of about 590 of the donors, a V segment was called functional when productive rearrangements were above 56.7%, and segregating when the standard deviation between donors exceeded 5%. A statistical classification framework was developed to diagnose cytomegalovirus status using the catalog of TCR beta chain sequences. V and J gene assignment, in a later analysis, came from comparing TCR nucleotide sequences with IMGT/GENE-DB human TR gene sequences. A later analysis assigned CDR3 sequences and most-parsimonious VDJ recombination scenarios with the TCRdist pipeline. In a later analysis, each TCR beta chain was defined by its CDR3 amino acid sequence together with its V-gene family, and reads without a unique V-gene family were excluded. A later analysis removed roughly 590 highly shared, low-generation-probability nucleotide sequences to deal with suspected cross-contamination and a sequencing artifact. In a later analysis, a clonal expansion index was calculated for each public chain from normalized within-repertoire ranks of inferred template counts. Generation probabilities in a later analysis came from a VDJ recombination model fitted to out-of-frame rearrangements, and those results were checked against IGoR. In a later analysis, TCR-TCR, TCR-HLA and TCR-CMV co-occurrence was scored with hypergeometric tests, and a repertoire-size bias correction was applied to TCR pairs. To estimate false discovery rates, a later analysis permuted the HLA or CMV assignments 20 times. In a later analysis, co-occurring TCRs were grouped using DBSCAN, with TCRdist sequence similarity added in when clustering inside HLA-allele-positive subsets. Co-occurrence clustering excluded repertoires with fewer than 30,000 or more than 120,000 public chains, plus five with anomalous nucleotide sharing. TCRdb retrieved this table from immuneACCESS and kept in-frame rearrangements only. Not all clones are present; in checked studies, unresolved V genes account for under half, and no reason is known for the remainder. The V and J calls and clone size are taken from that table; D and trimming were inferred from the DNA. This sample's clone table shows fewer than 200,000 clones. 6.5% of the sample goes to the ten largest clones.

What the study reported, not specific to this receptor: Roughly uniform sequencing depth across donors was assumed in presence/absence analyses, although this assumption may not hold. In vitro tests confirmed that a few of the cytomegalovirus-associated TCR beta chains recognize cytomegalovirus antigens. Most CMV-associated TCR beta chains appeared to be HLA-restricted in a later analysis, and the HLA associations seemed to be driven largely by CMV exposure. V-gene and J-gene trimming of TCR beta chains was associated with a missense DCLRE1C variant in a later genetic analysis, and the association was replicated in an independent cohort. In a later analysis, several top co-occurrence clusters were reported to appear linked to parvovirus B19, influenza, CMV and Epstein-Barr virus. In a later analysis, the rate of TCR association differed among HLA loci, with DRB1 alleles having the most associated TCRs and HLA-C alleles having the fewest. Because the 87-base-pair reads could not distinguish some IMGT-functional V segments, including TRBV6-2 and TRBV6-3, those segments were excluded. A group of highly shared sequence variants was considered likely to be a technical artifact of the sequencing pipeline. A further reported finding was that TCR beta sequences accurately predicted the HLA-A and HLA-B alleles for most subjects in the first cohort. Seventeen rarely observed V segments, including chromosome 9 orphons, were excluded from the earlier analysis of approximately 500 of the donors because counts were too low. This cohort had only TCR beta chains sequenced, and the lack of alpha or paired-chain data limited which features could be detected. The only immune exposure information available for the cohort was CMV serostatus. Strong co-occurrence of HLA alleles, especially DR and DQ, made assigning TCR associations to individual alleles difficult. Linkage disequilibrium might explain the correlated functional status among segregating V segments, but an unknown experimental factor could not be ruled out. In a later genetic analysis, fewer N-insertions in productive TCRs were reported among donors in an Asian-associated ancestry cluster than the roughly 700-donor mean. According to the authors, the approach could potentially be generalized to other disease states and immunological phenotypes. A later analysis found that HLA-associated TCR beta chains were more clonally expanded and had lower generation probabilities than equally common non-associated chains. A total of fewer than 200 TCR beta chains were listed by the study as associated with cytomegalovirus. Broadly in line with IMGT annotations, most TCR beta V segments showed up in productive rearrangements about 87% or about 30% of the time in an earlier analysis of about 500 of the donors. At a false discovery rate of 0.05, a later analysis linked 16,000 or so TCR beta sequences to specific HLA alleles. Cytomegalovirus status was reported to be diagnosed by the classifier with high specificity and sensitivity in both the original and validation cohorts. Across donors, most TCR sequences were observed very rarely, whereas some public TCRs were present in many individuals. Because HLA typing was missing for some donors at each locus, association tests included only the typed subset.

This TCR derives from a young man in good health and CMV-seronegative. The rearrangement combines TRBV27 with TRBJ1-1, with TRBD1 matching 9 junction bases. Sequencing was performed on PBMCs. The sequenced DNA is TGTGCCAGCGGACCAATGGACAGGGGATATACTGAAGCTTTCTTT. The encoded protein is CASGPMDRGYTEAFF.